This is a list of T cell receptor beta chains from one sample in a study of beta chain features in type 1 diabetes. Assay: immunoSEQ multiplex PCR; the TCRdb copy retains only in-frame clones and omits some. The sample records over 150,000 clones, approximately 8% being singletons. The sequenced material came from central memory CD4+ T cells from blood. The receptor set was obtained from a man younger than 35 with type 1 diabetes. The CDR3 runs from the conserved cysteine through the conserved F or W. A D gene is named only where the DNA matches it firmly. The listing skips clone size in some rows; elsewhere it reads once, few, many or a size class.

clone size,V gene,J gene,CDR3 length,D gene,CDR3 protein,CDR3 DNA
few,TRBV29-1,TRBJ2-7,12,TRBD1,CSSVGDSYEQYF,TGCAGCTCAGTGGGGGACAGCTACGAGCAGTACTTC
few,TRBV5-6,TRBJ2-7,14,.,CASSLGLDSYEQYF,TGTGCCAGCAGCTTGGGACTAGATAGCTACGAGCAGTACTTC
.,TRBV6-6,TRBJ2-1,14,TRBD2,CASVGGGAYNEQFF,TGTGCCAGCGTCGGCGGGGGGGCCTACAATGAGCAGTTCTTC
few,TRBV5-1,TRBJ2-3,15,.,CASSPGVAEGDTQYF,TGCGCCAGCAGCCCCGGGGTAGCCGAGGGCGATACGCAGTATTTT
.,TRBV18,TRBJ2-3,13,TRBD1,CASSEGARDTQYF,TGTGCCAGCTCAGAGGGGGCGCGCGATACGCAGTATTTT
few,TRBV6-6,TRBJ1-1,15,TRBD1,CASTSLQGGLAEAFF,TGTGCCAGCACCTCCCTCCAGGGGGGTTTGGCTGAAGCTTTCTTT
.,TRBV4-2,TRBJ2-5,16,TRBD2,CASSPTSGGTQETQYF,TGTGCCAGCAGCCCGACTAGCGGGGGGACACAAGAGACCCAGTACTTC
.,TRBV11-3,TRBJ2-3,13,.,CASSFEGTDTQYF,TGTGCCAGCAGCTTCGAGGGAACGGATACGCAGTATTTT
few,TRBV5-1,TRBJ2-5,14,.,CASSLGWQQETQYF,TGCGCCAGCAGCTTGGGTTGGCAGCAAGAGACCCAGTACTTC
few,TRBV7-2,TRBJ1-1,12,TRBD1,CASGTGARGAFF,TGTGCCAGCGGAACAGGGGCGCGAGGAGCTTTCTTT
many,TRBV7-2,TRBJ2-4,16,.,CASSLEGGGVKNIQYF,TGTGCCAGCAGCTTAGAGGGCGGGGGCGTCAAAAACATTCAGTACTTC
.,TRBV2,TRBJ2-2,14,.,CASRAGPEAGELFF,TGTGCCAGCAGAGCGGGCCCAGAGGCCGGGGAGCTGTTTTTT
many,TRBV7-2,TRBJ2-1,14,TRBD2,CASSLQRGENEQFF,TGTGCCAGCAGCCTGCAGCGGGGTGAGAATGAGCAGTTCTTC
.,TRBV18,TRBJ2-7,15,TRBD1,CASSLGQGSYYEQYF,TGTGCCAGCTCACTAGGACAGGGCTCCTACTACGAGCAGTACTTC
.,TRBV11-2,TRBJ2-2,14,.,CASSLDPHGGELFF,TGTGCCAGCAGCTTAGATCCCCACGGGGGGGAGCTGTTTTTT
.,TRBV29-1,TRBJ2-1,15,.,CSVEDRRSSYNEQFF,TGCAGCGTTGAAGATAGACGGAGCTCCTACAATGAGCAGTTCTTC
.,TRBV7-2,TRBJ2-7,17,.,CASSLRSQGGVTYEQYF,TGTGCCAGCAGCTTACGTTCCCAGGGGGGCGTCACCTACGAGCAGTACTTC
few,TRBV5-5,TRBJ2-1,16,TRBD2,CASSLGLAGGLGEQFF,TGTGCCAGCAGCTTAGGGCTAGCGGGAGGGCTAGGTGAGCAGTTCTTC
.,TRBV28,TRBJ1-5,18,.,CASSHPRGIRYSNQPQHF,TGTGCCAGCAGTCACCCCAGGGGTATTCGCTATAGCAATCAGCCCCAGCATTTT
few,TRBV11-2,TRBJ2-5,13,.,CASSLTSQETQYF,TGTGCCAGCAGCTTAACTAGCCAAGAGACCCAGTACTTC